Listed below are T cell receptor beta chains from one sample, sequenced in a study of CD8+CD57+ T cells in acquired aplastic anemia. TCRdb re-analysed the reads in MiXCR, keeping a single row per CDR3 protein. The sample yields about 290,000 distinct CDR3 sequences, approximately 57% seen once. The sample taken for sequencing was sorted CD4+, CD8+, or CD8+CD57+ T cells (not recorded which) from PBMCs. The receptors were gathered from a human donor with aplastic anemia. Both conserved end residues are part of each CDR3. D genes are given only for firm matches. Clone size is stated in some rows and not others, as once, few, many or a class when expanded.

D: NA; size: NA; V: TRBV10-3; J: TRBJ2-7; DNA: TGTGCCATCAGTGGGGACCTAAGCTACGAGCAGTACTTC; CDR3: CAISGDLSYEQYF
D: TRBD2; size: NA; V: TRBV30; J: TRBJ2-5; DNA: TGTGCCTGGAGCGGGAGGAAGGAGACCCAGTACTTC; CDR3: CAWSGRKETQYF
D: TRBD1; size: NA; V: TRBV12-3/TRBV12-4; J: TRBJ2-7; DNA: TGTGCCAGCAGACTTACAGGGGGCCGTACCTACGAGCAGTACTTC; CDR3: CASRLTGGRTYEQYF
D: NA; size: many; V: TRBV19; J: TRBJ2-1; DNA: TGTGCCAGTAGTATAGCCGCGGGACTCATCTACAATGAGCAGTTCTTC; CDR3: CASSIAAGLIYNEQFF
D: NA; size: once; V: TRBV4-2; J: TRBJ2-1; DNA: TGTGCCAGCAGCCAAGGACCGGGAAAAAATGAGCAGTTCTTC; CDR3: CASSQGPGKNEQFF
D: TRBD1; size: NA; V: TRBV7-9; J: TRBJ1-4; DNA: TGTGCCAGCAGCTTCGGGCAGGGGGATGAAAAACTGTTTTTT; CDR3: CASSFGQGDEKLFF
D: TRBD2; size: NA; V: TRBV5-8; J: TRBJ2-3; DNA: TGTGCCAGCAGCTTGGTTCTAGCGGGAGCGACGCAGTATTTT; CDR3: CASSLVLAGATQYF
D: TRBD1; size: few; V: TRBV24-1; J: TRBJ2-1; DNA: TGTGCCACCAGTGACACCCCGGGACAGGGGCACAATGAGCAGTTCTTC; CDR3: CATSDTPGQGHNEQFF
D: NA; size: few; V: TRBV20-1; J: TRBJ2-7; DNA: TGCAGTGCTACCACAGAGGAGGTTGTCTACGAGCAGTACTTC; CDR3: CSATTEEVVYEQYF
D: TRBD2; size: NA; V: TRBV2; J: TRBJ2-5; DNA: TGTGCCAGCAGTGATTCGTCTAGCGGGAGGATTGCGGAGACCCAGTACTTC; CDR3: CASSDSSSGRIAETQYF
D: NA; size: NA; V: TRBV24-1; J: TRBJ2-7; DNA: TGTGCCACGGCTGGCTCTGGGTACGAGCAGTACTTC; CDR3: CATAGSGYEQYF
D: TRBD2; size: many; V: TRBV5-1; J: TRBJ2-5; DNA: TGCGCCAGCAGCGCCTTAGCGGGGGCATACCAAGAGACCCAGTACTTC; CDR3: CASSALAGAYQETQYF
D: TRBD2; size: NA; V: TRBV29-1; J: TRBJ2-4; DNA: TGCAGCGTCGCCCGGGGGGGGGCCAAAGACATTCAGTACTTC; CDR3: CSVARGGAKDIQYF
D: NA; size: NA; V: TRBV5-1; J: TRBJ2-3; DNA: TGCGCCAGCAGCTTGGATGGGTCTAGCTATGGCACAGATACGCAGTATTTT; CDR3: CASSLDGSSYGTDTQYF
D: NA; size: many; V: TRBV6-5; J: TRBJ1-4; DNA: TGTGCCAGCAGTTATAAGGGGGTAACTAATGAAAAACTGTTTTTT; CDR3: CASSYKGVTNEKLFF
D: TRBD2; size: NA; V: TRBV7-3; J: TRBJ2-1; DNA: TGTGCCTGGAGTGTACGGGGGGGCCAGGGCAATGAGCAGTTCTTC; CDR3: CAWSVRGGQGNEQFF
D: NA; size: NA; V: TRBV6-1; J: TRBJ2-7; DNA: TGTGCCAGCAGTGCCGGTGGTCAATCCTACGAGCAGTACTTC; CDR3: CASSAGGQSYEQYF
D: TRBD1; size: NA; V: TRBV2; J: TRBJ1-6; DNA: TGTGCCAGCAGTGTGACAGGGGGCTTGGGTTCACCCCTCCACTTT; CDR3: CASSVTGGLGSPLHF
D: NA; size: NA; V: TRBV2; J: TRBJ2-3; DNA: TGTGCCAGCAGTGCAGGGACATCTAGCACAGATACGCAGTATTTT; CDR3: CASSAGTSSTDTQYF
D: NA; size: NA; V: TRBV13; J: TRBJ2-5; DNA: TGTGCCAGCAGCTTAGGGGACCGAGAGACCCAGTACTTC; CDR3: CASSLGDRETQYF
D: NA; size: NA; V: TRBV29-1; J: TRBJ2-3; DNA: TGCAGCGTTGATGGGGACACTCCAGCCCCAGATACGCAGTATTTT; CDR3: CSVDGDTPAPDTQYF
D: TRBD2; size: NA; V: TRBV7-3; J: TRBJ2-7; DNA: TGTGCCAGCAGCTACGACCCCGGGACTAGCGGGGGTTACGAGCAGTACTTC; CDR3: CASSYDPGTSGGYEQYF
D: NA; size: few; V: TRBV10-3; J: TRBJ1-1; DNA: TGTGCCATCAGTGACGGGTATACTGAAGCTTTCTTT; CDR3: CAISDGYTEAFF
D: NA; size: NA; V: TRBV7-6; J: TRBJ2-5; DNA: TGTGCCAGCAGCTTAAGGTCGGGGGCAGAGACCCAGTACTTC; CDR3: CASSLRSGAETQYF
D: TRBD1; size: NA; V: TRBV5-1; J: TRBJ1-2; DNA: TGCGCCAGCTCCGGGACAGGGAAGGGCTACACCTTC; CDR3: CASSGTGKGYTF
D: NA; size: once; V: TRBV7-9; J: TRBJ2-5; DNA: TGTGCCAGCAGCTTGGAAGGGCAGCAAGTTCAAGGGACCCAGTACTTC; CDR3: CASSLEGQQVQGTQYF
D: TRBD1; size: NA; V: TRBV25-1; J: TRBJ1-2; DNA: TGTGCCAGCAGCCGGGACAGGGGGGAGAGCTATGGCTACACCTTC; CDR3: CASSRDRGESYGYTF
D: NA; size: NA; V: TRBV2; J: TRBJ1-1; DNA: TGTGCCAGCAGTGAATTCGACTCTGGAGCTTTCTTT; CDR3: CASSEFDSGAFF
D: NA; size: NA; V: TRBV25-1; J: TRBJ1-1; DNA: TGTGCCAGCAGCGCTCCCGACAGGACTAACACTGAAGCTTTCTTT; CDR3: CASSAPDRTNTEAFF
D: NA; size: NA; V: TRBV7-9; J: TRBJ2-5; DNA: NA; CDR3: CASSFYICSATTGLGVPQYF
D: TRBD1; size: NA; V: TRBV7-2; J: TRBJ1-1; DNA: TGTGCCAGCAGCTTTGGACAGGGATCCATGAACACTGAAGCTTTCTTT; CDR3: CASSFGQGSMNTEAFF
D: TRBD2; size: NA; V: TRBV7-3; J: TRBJ2-1; DNA: TGTGCTAGCAGCCCGACTAGCGGGAGTTGGGATGAGCAGTTCTTC; CDR3: CASSPTSGSWDEQFF
D: TRBD1; size: NA; V: TRBV29-1; J: TRBJ1-5; DNA: TGCAGTGCCAACCCGGGACAGGGACTTCAGCCCCAGCATTTT; CDR3: CSANPGQGLQPQHF
D: NA; size: many; V: TRBV2; J: TRBJ1-4; DNA: TGTGCCAGCAGTCCGGACGACGGGGTGTTTTTT; CDR3: CASSPDDGVFF
D: TRBD1; size: NA; V: TRBV19; J: TRBJ2-6; DNA: TGTGCCAGTAGTATAAGACAGGGGGTGAGCTCTGGGGCCAACGTCCTGACTTTC; CDR3: CASSIRQGVSSGANVLTF
D: NA; size: many; V: TRBV5-1; J: TRBJ2-3; DNA: TGCGCCAGCAGCTCCGCGCATCCCACAGATACGCAGTATTTT; CDR3: CASSSAHPTDTQYF
D: NA; size: NA; V: TRBV20-1; J: TRBJ1-2; DNA: TGCAGTGCTGCTGACCGAACAGGAGTCGGCACCTTC; CDR3: CSAADRTGVGTF
D: NA; size: NA; V: TRBV7-9; J: TRBJ1-2; DNA: TGTGCCAGCAGCTTGGAGAGCTACTCTGGAAACACCTTC; CDR3: CASSLESYSGNTF
D: NA; size: NA; V: TRBV4-2; J: TRBJ1-2; DNA: TGTGCCAGCAGCCAAGAGATCCAGGACCACTATGGCTGCACCTTC; CDR3: CASSQEIQDHYGCTF
D: TRBD2; size: NA; V: TRBV9; J: TRBJ2-1; DNA: TGTGCCAGCAGCCAGGGTCAGGGACTAGCGGGAGCCTTGCAGTTCTTC; CDR3: CASSQGQGLAGALQFF
D: TRBD1; size: NA; V: TRBV20-1; J: TRBJ2-7; DNA: TGCAGTGCTAGAGTTGGCGGACAGGGTTTC; CDR3: CSARVGGQGF
D: NA; size: NA; V: TRBV2; J: TRBJ1-5; DNA: TGTGCCAGCAGTAGGGGGCCCCAGCATTTT; CDR3: CASSRGPQHF
D: TRBD2; size: NA; V: TRBV7-9; J: TRBJ2-5; DNA: TGTGCCAGCAGCTTTGGGACTAGCGGGGGGGCAACAGAGACCCAGTACTTC; CDR3: CASSFGTSGGATETQYF
D: NA; size: NA; V: TRBV10-3; J: TRBJ2-7; DNA: TGTGCCATCTCCACTGGGGGTTTCGCCCAGGACTACGAGCAGTACTTC; CDR3: CAISTGGFAQDYEQYF
D: TRBD1; size: NA; V: TRBV20-1; J: TRBJ1-4; DNA: TGCAGTGCCATCGGGACAGGGGATGAAAAACTGTTTTTT; CDR3: CSAIGTGDEKLFF
D: TRBD1; size: many; V: TRBV20-1; J: TRBJ2-1; DNA: TGCAGTGCTACTGGTTCAGGGGGCAATGAGCAGTTCTTC; CDR3: CSATGSGGNEQFF
D: TRBD1; size: once; V: TRBV14; J: TRBJ1-1; DNA: TGTGCCAGCAGTACACACACAGGGGGCGAAGCTTTCTTT; CDR3: CASSTHTGGEAFF
D: NA; size: many; V: TRBV7-3; J: TRBJ1-1; DNA: TGTGCCAGCAGGCAAAATGCGTTTACTGAAGCTTTCTTT; CDR3: CASRQNAFTEAFF
D: TRBD1; size: NA; V: TRBV19; J: TRBJ1-1; DNA: TGTGCCAGTAGTAGGACAGGTGAAGCTTTCTTT; CDR3: CASSRTGEAFF
D: NA; size: NA; V: TRBV20-1; J: TRBJ2-1; DNA: TGCAGTGCTAGTCTGCCAGGGAAGCTCAATGAGCAGTTCTTC; CDR3: CSASLPGKLNEQFF
D: TRBD1; size: NA; V: TRBV10-3; J: TRBJ2-1; DNA: TGTGCCATCAGTGACGGGACAGGGGACAATGAGCAGTTCTTC; CDR3: CAISDGTGDNEQFF
D: TRBD1; size: few; V: TRBV7-8; J: TRBJ1-2; DNA: TGTGCCAGCAGCTTAGCCGGACAGGGGCGGAACCATGGCTACACCTTT; CDR3: CASSLAGQGRNHGYTF
D: NA; size: few; V: TRBV5-1; J: TRBJ1-1; DNA: TGCGCCAGCAGCTTGTTGGCAGGGAAATCAGCTTTCTTT; CDR3: CASSLLAGKSAFF
D: NA; size: few; V: TRBV7-6; J: TRBJ2-5; DNA: TGTGCCAGCAGCTACGGGATGCAAGAGACCCAGTACTTC; CDR3: CASSYGMQETQYF